This T cell receptor beta chain was sequenced during a study of T cell changes during pregnancy in multiple sclerosis (dated by TCRdb to between 2018 and 2021). Regarding the study in general: The study looked at changes in the T cell repertoire across pregnancy in women with multiple sclerosis.

This clone appeared a single time. The specificity of this receptor is unknown. Per-nucleotide qualities are absent, and no much larger clonotype sits a single base away. Libraries were made using the immunoSEQ multiplex PCR assay. TCRdb retrieved this table from immuneACCESS and kept in-frame rearrangements only. Not all clones are present; in checked studies, unresolved V genes account for under half, and no reason is known for the remainder. Present in this sample are roughly 38,000 clones, 88% of which were seen just once. The biggest ten clones account for less than 1.5% of the sample. CDR1 and CDR2, per the germline V gene (reference sequence), are SSHAT and FNYEAQ. The CDR3 runs 14 residues from the cysteine to the phenylalanine. CDR3 DNA is the only sequence kept; it has 42 bases, read in frame from the first base. The V end loses 3 bases and the J end loses 8 bases, and a stretch of 14 bases separates them.

The sample in question was CD4+ T cells from peripheral blood mononuclear cells, obtained before pregnancy. The sequence came from a female donor with multiple sclerosis, enrolled in a pregnancy study. The chain was built from TRBV7-7 and TRBJ2-1; the D gene is perhaps TRBD1, from 5 matching bases. The sequenced DNA: TGTGCCAGCAGCTTGCAGGGCAATGGGGATGAGCAGTTCTTC. The resulting protein is CASSLQGNGDEQFF.